This TCR beta chain came from a study of CD8 T cells in Susac syndrome. General study points: The study admitted that it had a relatively small number of individuals in its TCR sequencing and HLA analysis.

Reverse transcription of 0.5 to 1 ug RNA was carried out with random hexamers. Amplification of TCR beta CDR3 across 54 Vbeta and 13 Jbeta was performed with immunoSEQ multiplex PCR. TCRdb reprocessed the immunoSEQ multiplex PCR reads with MiXCR, giving one entry per CDR3 protein. The sample records about 180,000 distinct CDR3 sequences, approximately 94% being singletons. Sequencing of TCR beta drew on CD8+ and CD4+ T cells from blood. Negative isolation was used for CD8+ and CD4+ T cells, and FACS enrichment was applied to TEMRA cells. Regarding this clonotype: The antigen is not known.

Germline V gene sequence: CDR1 LGHDT, CDR2 YNNKEL (reference sequence). V lost 4 bases to trimming and J lost 5 bases, with 12 bases between them. The CDR3 length is 13 residues. The gene calls are TRBV3-1 and TRBJ2-7; D ambiguous. The TCR originated in a human donor with multiple sclerosis. Sequenced input: CD4+ T cells from PBMCs. The CDR3 region has the DNA TGTGCCAGCAGCCGGGGTTACCTCGACGAGCAGTACTTC. Translated, it gives CASSRGYLDEQYF.